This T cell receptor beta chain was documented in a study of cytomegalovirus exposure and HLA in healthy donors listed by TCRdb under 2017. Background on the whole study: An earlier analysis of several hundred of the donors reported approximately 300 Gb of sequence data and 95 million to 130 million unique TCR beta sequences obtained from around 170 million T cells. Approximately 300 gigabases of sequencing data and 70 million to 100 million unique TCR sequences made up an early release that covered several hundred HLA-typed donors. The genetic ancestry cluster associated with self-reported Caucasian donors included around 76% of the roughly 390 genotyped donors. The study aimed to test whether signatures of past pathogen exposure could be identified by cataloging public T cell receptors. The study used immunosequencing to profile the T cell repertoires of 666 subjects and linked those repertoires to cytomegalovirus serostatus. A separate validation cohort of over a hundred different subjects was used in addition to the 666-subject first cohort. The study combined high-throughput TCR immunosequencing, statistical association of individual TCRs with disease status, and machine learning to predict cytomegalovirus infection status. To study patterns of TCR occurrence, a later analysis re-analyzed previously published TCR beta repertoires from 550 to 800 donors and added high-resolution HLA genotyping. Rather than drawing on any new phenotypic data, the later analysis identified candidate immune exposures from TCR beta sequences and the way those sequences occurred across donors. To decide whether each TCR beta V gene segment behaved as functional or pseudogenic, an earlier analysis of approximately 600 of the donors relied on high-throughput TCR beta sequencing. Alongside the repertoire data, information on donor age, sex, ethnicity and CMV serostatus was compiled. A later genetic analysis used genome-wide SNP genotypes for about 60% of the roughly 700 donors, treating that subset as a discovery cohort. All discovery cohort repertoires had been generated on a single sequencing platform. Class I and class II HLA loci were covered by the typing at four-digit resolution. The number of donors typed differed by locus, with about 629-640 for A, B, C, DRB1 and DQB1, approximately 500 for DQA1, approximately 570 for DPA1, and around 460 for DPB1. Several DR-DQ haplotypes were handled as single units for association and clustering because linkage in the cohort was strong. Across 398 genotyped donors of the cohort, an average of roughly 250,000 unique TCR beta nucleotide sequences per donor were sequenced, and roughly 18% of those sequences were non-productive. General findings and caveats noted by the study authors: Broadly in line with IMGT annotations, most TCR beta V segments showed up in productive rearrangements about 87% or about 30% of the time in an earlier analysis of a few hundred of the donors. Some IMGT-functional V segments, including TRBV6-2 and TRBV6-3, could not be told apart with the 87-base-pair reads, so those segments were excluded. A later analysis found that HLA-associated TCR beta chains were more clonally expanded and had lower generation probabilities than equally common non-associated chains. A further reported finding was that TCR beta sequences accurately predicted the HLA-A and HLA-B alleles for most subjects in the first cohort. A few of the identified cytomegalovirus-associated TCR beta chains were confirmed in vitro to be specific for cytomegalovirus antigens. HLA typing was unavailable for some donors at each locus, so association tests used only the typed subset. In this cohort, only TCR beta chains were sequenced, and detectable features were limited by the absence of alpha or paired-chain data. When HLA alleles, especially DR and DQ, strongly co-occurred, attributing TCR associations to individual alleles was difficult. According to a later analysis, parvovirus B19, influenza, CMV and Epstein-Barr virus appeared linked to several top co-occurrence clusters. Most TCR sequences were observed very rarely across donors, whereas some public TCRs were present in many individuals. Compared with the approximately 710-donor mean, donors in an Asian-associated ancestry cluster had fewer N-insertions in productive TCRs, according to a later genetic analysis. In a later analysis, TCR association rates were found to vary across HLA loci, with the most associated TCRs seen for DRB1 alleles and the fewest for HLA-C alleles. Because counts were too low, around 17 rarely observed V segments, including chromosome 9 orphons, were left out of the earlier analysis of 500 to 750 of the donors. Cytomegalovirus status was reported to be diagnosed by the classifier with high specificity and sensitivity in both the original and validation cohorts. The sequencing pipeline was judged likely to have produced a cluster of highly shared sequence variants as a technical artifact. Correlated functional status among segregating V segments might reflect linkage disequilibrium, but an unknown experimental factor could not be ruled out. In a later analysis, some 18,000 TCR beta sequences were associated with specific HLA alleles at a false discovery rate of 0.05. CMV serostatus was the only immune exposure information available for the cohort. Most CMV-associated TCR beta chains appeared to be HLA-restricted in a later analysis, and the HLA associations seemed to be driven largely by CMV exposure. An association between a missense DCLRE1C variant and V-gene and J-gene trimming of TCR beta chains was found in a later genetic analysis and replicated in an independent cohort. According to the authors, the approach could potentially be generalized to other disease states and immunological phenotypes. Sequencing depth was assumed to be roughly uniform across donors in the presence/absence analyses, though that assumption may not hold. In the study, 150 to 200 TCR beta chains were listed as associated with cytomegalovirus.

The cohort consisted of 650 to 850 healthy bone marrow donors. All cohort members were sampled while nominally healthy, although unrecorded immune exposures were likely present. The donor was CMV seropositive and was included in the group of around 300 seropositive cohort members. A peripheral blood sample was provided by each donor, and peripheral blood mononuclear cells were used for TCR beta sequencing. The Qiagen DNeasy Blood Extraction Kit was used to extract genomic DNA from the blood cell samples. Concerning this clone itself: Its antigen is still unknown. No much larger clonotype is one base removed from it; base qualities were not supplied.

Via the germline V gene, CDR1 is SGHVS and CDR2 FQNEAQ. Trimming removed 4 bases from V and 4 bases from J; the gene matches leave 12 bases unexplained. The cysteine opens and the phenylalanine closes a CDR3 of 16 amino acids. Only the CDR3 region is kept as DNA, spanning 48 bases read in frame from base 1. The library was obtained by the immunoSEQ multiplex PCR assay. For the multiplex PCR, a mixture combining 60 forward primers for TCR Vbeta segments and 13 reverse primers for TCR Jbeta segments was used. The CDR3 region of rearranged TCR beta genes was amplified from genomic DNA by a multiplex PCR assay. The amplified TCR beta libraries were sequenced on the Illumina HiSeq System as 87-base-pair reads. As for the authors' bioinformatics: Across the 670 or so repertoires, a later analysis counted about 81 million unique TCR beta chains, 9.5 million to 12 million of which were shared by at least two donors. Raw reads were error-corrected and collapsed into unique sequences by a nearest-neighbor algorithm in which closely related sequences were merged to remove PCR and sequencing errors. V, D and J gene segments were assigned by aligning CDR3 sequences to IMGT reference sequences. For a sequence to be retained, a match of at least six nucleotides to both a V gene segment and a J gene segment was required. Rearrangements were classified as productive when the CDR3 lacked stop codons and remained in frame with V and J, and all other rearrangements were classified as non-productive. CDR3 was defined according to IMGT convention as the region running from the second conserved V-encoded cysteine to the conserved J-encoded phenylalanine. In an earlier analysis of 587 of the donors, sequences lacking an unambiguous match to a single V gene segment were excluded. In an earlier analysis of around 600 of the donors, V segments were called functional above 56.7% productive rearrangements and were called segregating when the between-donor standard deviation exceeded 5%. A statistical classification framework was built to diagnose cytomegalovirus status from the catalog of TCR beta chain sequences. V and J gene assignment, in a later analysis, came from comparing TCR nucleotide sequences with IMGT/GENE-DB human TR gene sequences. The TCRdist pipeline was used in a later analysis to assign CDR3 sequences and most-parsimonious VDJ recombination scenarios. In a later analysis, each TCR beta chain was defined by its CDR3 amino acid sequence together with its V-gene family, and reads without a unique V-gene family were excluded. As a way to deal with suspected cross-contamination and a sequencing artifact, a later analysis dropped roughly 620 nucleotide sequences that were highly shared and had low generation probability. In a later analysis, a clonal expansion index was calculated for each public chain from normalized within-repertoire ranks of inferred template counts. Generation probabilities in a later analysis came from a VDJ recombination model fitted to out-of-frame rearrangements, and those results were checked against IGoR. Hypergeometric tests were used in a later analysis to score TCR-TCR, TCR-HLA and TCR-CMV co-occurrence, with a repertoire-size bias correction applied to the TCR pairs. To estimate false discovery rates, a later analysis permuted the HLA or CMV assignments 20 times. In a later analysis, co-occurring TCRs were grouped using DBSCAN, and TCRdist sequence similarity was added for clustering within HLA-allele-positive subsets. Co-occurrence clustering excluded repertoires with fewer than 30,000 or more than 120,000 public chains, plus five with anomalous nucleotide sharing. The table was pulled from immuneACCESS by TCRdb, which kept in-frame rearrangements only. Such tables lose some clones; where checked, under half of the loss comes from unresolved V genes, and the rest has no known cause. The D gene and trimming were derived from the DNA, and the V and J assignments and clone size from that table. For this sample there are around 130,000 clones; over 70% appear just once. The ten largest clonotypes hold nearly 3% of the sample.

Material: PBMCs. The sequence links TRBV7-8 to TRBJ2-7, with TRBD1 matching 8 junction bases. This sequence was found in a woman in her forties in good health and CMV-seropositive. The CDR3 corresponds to CASSSQTGQGWYEQYF. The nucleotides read TGTGCCAGCAGCTCACAAACCGGACAGGGCTGGTACGAGCAGTACTTC.